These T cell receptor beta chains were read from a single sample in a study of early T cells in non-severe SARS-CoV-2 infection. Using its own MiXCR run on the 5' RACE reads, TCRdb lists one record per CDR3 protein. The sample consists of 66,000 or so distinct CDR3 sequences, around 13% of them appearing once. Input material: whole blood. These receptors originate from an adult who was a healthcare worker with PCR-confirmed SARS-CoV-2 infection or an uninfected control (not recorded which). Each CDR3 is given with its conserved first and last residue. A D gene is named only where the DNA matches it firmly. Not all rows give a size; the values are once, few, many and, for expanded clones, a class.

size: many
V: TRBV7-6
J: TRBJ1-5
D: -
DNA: TGTGCCACCTCCGGAGGGACTTGGGATCAGCCCCAGCATTTT
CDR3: CATSGGTWDQPQHF

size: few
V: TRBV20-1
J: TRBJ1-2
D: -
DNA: TGCAGTGGCGAATTACAGGGCTATGGCTACACCTTC
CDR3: CSGELQGYGYTF

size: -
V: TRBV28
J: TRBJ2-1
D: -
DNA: TGTGCCAGCAGTACCTCAAGACGCAATGAGCAGTTCTTC
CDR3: CASSTSRRNEQFF

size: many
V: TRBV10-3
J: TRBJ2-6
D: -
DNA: TGTGCCATCAGTGAGATGAGCTTCTCTGGGGCCAACGTCCTGACTTTC
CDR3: CAISEMSFSGANVLTF

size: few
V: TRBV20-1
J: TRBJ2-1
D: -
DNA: TGCAGTGCTAGAGATAGTAGTTTCAATGAGCAGTTCTTC
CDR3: CSARDSSFNEQFF

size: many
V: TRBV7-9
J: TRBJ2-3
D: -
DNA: TGTGCCAGCAGCTTAGAAGGGGGTACGCAGTATTTT
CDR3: CASSLEGGTQYF

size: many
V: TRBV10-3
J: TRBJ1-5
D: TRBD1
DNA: TGTGCCATCAGGCAGGGGGCTGGGCAGCCCCAGCATTTT
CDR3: CAIRQGAGQPQHF

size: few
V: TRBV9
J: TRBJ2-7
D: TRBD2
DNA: TGTGCCAGCAGCGTAGACGCGACTAGCGGCTTCTACGAGCAGTACTTC
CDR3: CASSVDATSGFYEQYF

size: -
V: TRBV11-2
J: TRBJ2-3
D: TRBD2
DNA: TGTGCCAGCAGCTACCGGCAAATAGCGGGAATGGGCACAGATACGCAGTATTTT
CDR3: CASSYRQIAGMGTDTQYF

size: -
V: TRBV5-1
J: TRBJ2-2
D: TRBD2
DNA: TGCGCCAGCAGCTTGGCCCTCGGGACTAGCGGGAGTGCAGGGGAGCTGTTTTTT
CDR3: CASSLALGTSGSAGELFF

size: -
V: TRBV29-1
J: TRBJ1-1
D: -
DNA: TGCAGCGTTGGAGTGACTGTGAACACTGAAGCTTTCTTT
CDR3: CSVGVTVNTEAFF

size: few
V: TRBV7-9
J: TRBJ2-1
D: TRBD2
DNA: TGTGCCAGCAGCTGGAGACTAGCGGGAGGCGAGCAGTTCTTC
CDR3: CASSWRLAGGEQFF

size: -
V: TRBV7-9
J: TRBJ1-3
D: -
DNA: TGTGCCAGCAGCTTAGGACGGTCTAACACCATATATTTT
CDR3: CASSLGRSNTIYF

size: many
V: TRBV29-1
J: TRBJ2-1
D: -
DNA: TGCAGCGTTGGCCATTACAATGAGCAGTTCTTC
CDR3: CSVGHYNEQFF

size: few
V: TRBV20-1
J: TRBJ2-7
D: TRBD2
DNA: TGCAGTGACCCACCCTTAGCGGGATTTGCCTACGAGCAGTACTTC
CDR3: CSDPPLAGFAYEQYF

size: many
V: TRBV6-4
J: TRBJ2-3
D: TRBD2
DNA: TGTGCCAGCAGTCCCCTAGCGGGAGGGCCCGGAGATACGCAGTATTTT
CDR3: CASSPLAGGPGDTQYF

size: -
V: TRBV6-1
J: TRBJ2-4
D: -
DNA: TGTGCCAGCAGTGAAACCGTCAACACCTACAAAAACATTCAGTACTTC
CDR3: CASSETVNTYKNIQYF

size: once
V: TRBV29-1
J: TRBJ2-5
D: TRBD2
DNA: TGCAGCGTTGTGGGGGGGACCCAAGAAACCCAGTACTTC
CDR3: CSVVGGTQETQYF

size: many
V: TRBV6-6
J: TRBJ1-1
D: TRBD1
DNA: TGTGCCAGCAGTGACTTGACAGGGGAAGCTTTCTTT
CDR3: CASSDLTGEAFF

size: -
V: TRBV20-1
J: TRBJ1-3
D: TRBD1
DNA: TGCAGTGCTAGACAGGGGGCCGCGTTGGGAAACACCATATATTTT
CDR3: CSARQGAALGNTIYF

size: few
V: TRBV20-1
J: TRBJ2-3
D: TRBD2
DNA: TGCAGTGCTGCGGGGGAGAGTCACACAGATACGCAGTATTTT
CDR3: CSAAGESHTDTQYF

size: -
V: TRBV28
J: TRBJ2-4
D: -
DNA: TGTGCCAGCAATGAGGCCAGGGAAGACATTCAGTACTTC
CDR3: CASNEAREDIQYF

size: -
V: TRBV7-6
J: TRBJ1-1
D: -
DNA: TGTGCCAGCAGCTTAGAGGGCGGCAGGACGAACACTGAAGCTTTCTTT
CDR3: CASSLEGGRTNTEAFF

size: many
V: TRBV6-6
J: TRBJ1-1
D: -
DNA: TGTGCCAGCCACTCAGGGATGAACACTGAAGCTTTCTTT
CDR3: CASHSGMNTEAFF

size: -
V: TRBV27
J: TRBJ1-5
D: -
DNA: TGTGCCAGCAGTCAAACTCTGGGCCGAAATCAGCCCCAGCATTTT
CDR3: CASSQTLGRNQPQHF

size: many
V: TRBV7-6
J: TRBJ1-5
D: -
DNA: TGTGCCAGCAGCTCCAGACCCGGGGACCGCAATCAGCCCCAGCATTTT
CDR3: CASSSRPGDRNQPQHF

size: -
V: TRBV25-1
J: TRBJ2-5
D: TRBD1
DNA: TGTGCCAGCAGTGGAGTTACAGGGGGCCTTGAGCCCCAGTACTTC
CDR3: CASSGVTGGLEPQYF

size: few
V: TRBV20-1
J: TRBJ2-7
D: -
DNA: TGCAGTGCTAGAAGGACCGCAGTTTACGAGCAGTACTTC
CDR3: CSARRTAVYEQYF

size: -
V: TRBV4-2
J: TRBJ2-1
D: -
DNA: TGTGCCGGGGGGCCGCGGGATGAGCAGTTCTTC
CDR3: CAGGPRDEQFF

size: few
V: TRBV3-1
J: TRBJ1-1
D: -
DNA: TGTGCCAGCAGCCAAGGGCAGGGTGCCGGGGGAGCTTTCTTT
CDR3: CASSQGQGAGGAFF

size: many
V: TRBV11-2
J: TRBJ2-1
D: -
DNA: TGTGCCAGCAGCTCAAGACTAGGGGCCCATTCCTACAATGAGCAGTTCTTC
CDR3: CASSSRLGAHSYNEQFF

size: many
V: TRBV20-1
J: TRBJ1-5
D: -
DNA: TGCAGTGCTAGTAAGGCTCTCAATAATCAGCCCCAGCATTTT
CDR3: CSASKALNNQPQHF

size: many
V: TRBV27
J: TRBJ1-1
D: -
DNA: TGTGCCAGCAGTCCCGTGGGGAACACTGAAGCTTTCTTT
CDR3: CASSPVGNTEAFF

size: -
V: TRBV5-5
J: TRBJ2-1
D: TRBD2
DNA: TGTGCCAGCAGCTCCCGCGGGAGGGCCCCTGAGCAGTTCTTC
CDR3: CASSSRGRAPEQFF